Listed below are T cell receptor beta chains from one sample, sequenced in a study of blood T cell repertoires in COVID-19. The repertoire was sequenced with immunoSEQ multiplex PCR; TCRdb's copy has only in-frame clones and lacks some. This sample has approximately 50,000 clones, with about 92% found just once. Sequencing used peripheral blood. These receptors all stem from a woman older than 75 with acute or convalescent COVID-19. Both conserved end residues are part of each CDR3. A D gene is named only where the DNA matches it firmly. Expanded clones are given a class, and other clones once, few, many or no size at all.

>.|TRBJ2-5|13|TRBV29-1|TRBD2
CSVNGGGQETQYF
TGCAGCGTTAACGGCGGGGGCCAAGAGACCCAGTACTTC
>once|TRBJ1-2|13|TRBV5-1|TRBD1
CASHFDRGYGYTF
TGCGCCAGCCACTTCGACAGGGGCTATGGCTACACCTTC
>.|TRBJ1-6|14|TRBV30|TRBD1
CAWSVQGARSPLHF
TGTGCCTGGAGTGTACAGGGGGCGAGGTCACCCCTCCACTTT
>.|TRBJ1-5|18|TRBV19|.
CASSISGILYASNQPQHF
TGTGCCAGTAGTATTAGCGGCATACTATACGCTAGCAATCAGCCCCAGCATTTT
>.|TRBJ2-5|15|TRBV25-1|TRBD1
CASRSLGQGEETQYF
TGTGCCAGCAGATCCTTGGGGCAGGGGGAAGAGACCCAGTACTTC
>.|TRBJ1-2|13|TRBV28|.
CASSLPGGWGYTF
TGTGCCAGCAGTCTTCCCGGGGGGTGGGGCTACACCTTC
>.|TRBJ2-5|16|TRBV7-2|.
CASSFARGFVQETQYF
TGTGCCAGCAGCTTTGCCAGGGGATTTGTCCAAGAGACCCAGTACTTC
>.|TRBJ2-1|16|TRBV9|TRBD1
CASSRQGGTSYNEQFF
TGTGCCAGCAGCCGACAGGGGGGGACCTCCTACAATGAGCAGTTCTTC
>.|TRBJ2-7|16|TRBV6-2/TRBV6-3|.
CASSYFERGYTYEQYF
TGTGCCAGCAGTTACTTCGAACGGGGGTACACCTACGAGCAGTACTTC
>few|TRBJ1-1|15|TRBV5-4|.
CASSLDRGLNTEAFF
TGTGCCAGCAGCTTGGACCGGGGACTCAACACTGAAGCTTTCTTT
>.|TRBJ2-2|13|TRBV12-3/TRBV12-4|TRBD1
CASSSTGGGELFF
TGTGCCAGCAGTTCGACAGGGGGAGGGGAGCTGTTTTTT
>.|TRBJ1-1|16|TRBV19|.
CASTRRQAAGGTEAFF
TGTGCCAGTACCCGACGCCAGGCGGCGGGTGGGACTGAAGCTTTCTTT
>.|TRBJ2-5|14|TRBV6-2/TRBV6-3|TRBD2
CASSLAGTQETQYF
TGTGCCAGCAGCCTAGCGGGGACCCAAGAGACCCAGTACTTC
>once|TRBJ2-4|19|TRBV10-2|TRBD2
CASSEQVAGGLLAKNIQYF
TGCGCCAGCAGTGAGCAGGTAGCGGGGGGCCTCTTAGCCAAAAACATTCAGTACTTC
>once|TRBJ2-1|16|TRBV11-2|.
CASSLGPGWTYNEQFF
TGTGCCAGCAGCTTAGGGCCAGGGTGGACCTACAATGAGCAGTTCTTC
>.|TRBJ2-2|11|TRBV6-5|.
CASREGGELFF
TGTGCCAGCAGGGAGGGGGGGGAGCTGTTTTTT
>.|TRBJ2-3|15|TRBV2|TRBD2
CASSAPAGGGDTQYF
TGTGCCAGCAGTGCCCCAGCGGGGGGAGGAGATACGCAGTATTTT
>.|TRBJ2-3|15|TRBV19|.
CASSIWGGAPDTQYF
TGTGCCAGTAGTATTTGGGGGGGCGCGCCAGATACGCAGTATTTT
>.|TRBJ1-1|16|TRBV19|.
CASSIDRYPMNTEAFF
TGTGCCAGTAGTATTGACAGATATCCAATGAACACTGAAGCTTTCTTT
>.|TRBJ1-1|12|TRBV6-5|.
CASTEGFTEAFF
TGTGCCAGCACAGAGGGCTTCACTGAAGCTTTCTTT
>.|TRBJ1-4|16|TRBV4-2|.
CASSQDSGQAGEKLFF
TGTGCCAGCAGCCAAGATAGTGGGCAGGCGGGTGAAAAACTGTTTTTT
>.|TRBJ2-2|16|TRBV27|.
CASSPWGVGNTGELFF
TGTGCCAGCAGCCCTTGGGGGGTAGGGAACACCGGGGAGCTGTTTTTT
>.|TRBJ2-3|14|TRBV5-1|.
CASSFRQTTDTQYF
TGCGCCAGCAGCTTCCGACAGACCACAGATACGCAGTATTTT
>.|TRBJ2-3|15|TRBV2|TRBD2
CASSWAGGPEDTQYF
TGTGCCAGCAGCTGGGCGGGGGGGCCTGAAGATACGCAGTATTTT